This T cell receptor (beta chain) was sequenced for a study of spatial heterogeneity in lung cancer. Findings of the study overall: Tumors with more nonsynonymous mutations had more expanded intratumoral alpha and beta TCRs.

This clonotype is categorized as medium-sized. Antigen unknown. One entry per CDR3 protein, called by TCRdb with MiXCR from the 5' RACE reads. The sample has a few thousand distinct CDR3 sequences; 13% are singletons. The time point here: sample taken at primary tumor resection. TCRs were sequenced from unsorted whole RNA of tumor, nontumor lung or PBMC. The TCR originated in a female donor with early-stage non-small cell lung cancer. Material: lung tumor tissue, obtained at surgery.

CDR3 residues: CASSFGTLGDQPQHF. The CDR3 bases are TGTGCCAGCAGCTTTGGGACACTTGGGGATCAGCCCCAGCATTTT. The chain combines TRBV7-8 with TRBJ1-5; D is perhaps TRBD1 (6 bases). There are 15 residues in the CDR3. CDR1 SGHVS and CDR2 FQNEAQ come from the germline V gene. Trimming removed 3 bases from V and 5 bases from J, with 14 bases in between.